This record looks at one T cell receptor (beta chain) sequence and its context. What it recognizes is unknown. This sample was included in a study of cytomegalovirus exposure and HLA in healthy donors. Overall study findings and caveats: Indistinguishability led to the exclusion of some V segments, TRBV6-2 and TRBV6-3 included.

A multiplex PCR was run with 60 Vbeta primers and 13 Jbeta primers. Libraries were prepared by immunoSEQ multiplex PCR; TCRdb keeps only in-frame clonotypes and omits some of them. Reported are about 53,000 clones; the ten largest clones contain over 10%. The length of the CDR3 is 12 residues. Trimming removed 0 bases at V and 9 bases at J, with 9 bases between. Germline loops: CDR1 LNHNV, CDR2 YYDKDF (reference sequence). The clonotype comes from a man between 18 and 35 years old in good health and CMV-seropositive. The V and J genes are TRBV15 and TRBJ2-7; possible D gene TRBD2, 7 bases. Input material: PBMCs. CDR3 amino acids: CATSRDRGAQYF. The DNA for the CDR3 is TGTGCCACCAGCAGAGATCGGGGGGCGCAGTACTTC.